Sequencing of this T cell receptor beta chain was carried out in a study of identical twins. On this clonotype: Its antigen is unknown.

There are 13 residues in the CDR3. From germline, CDR1 is MNHEY and CDR2 SMNVEV (reference sequence). Trimming removed 4 bases at V and 2 bases at J, with 7 bases between. MiXCR was run by TCRdb on the 5' RACE reads, yielding one entry per CDR3 protein. The sample consists of hundreds of thousands of distinct CDR3 sequences, about 20% of them appearing once. Study-level points and caveats: For cord blood, abundant beta clonotypes had fewer insertions, unlike memory repertoires, which showed none.

These data also formed part of another study, on T cells expressing NK-cell markers.

Input material: PBMCs. The chain joins TRBV27 to TRBJ2-3; D is unclear. The clonotype comes from a woman aged 18-29 years in good health. In nucleotides, the CDR3 is TGTGCCAGCAGTTGGCGACCCACAGATACGCAGTATTTT. This translates into CASSWRPTDTQYF.